Described below is a single TCR beta chain sequence and its context. The antigen remains unidentified. Trimming removed 4 bases from V and 2 bases from J, with 17 bases in between. Germline V gene data show CDR1 as SGHAT and CDR2 as FQNNGV. The CDR3 is 16 residues long. The entry originates in a study of cytomegalovirus exposure and HLA in healthy donors. Study-level information: The study's early data release held about 85 million unique TCRs from HLA-typed donors.

Amplification used 60 Vbeta primers and 13 Jbeta primers. The repertoire was sequenced with immunoSEQ multiplex PCR; TCRdb's copy has only in-frame clones and lacks some. Of 170,000 or so clones listed, 75% to 85% are singletons. Nominal health characterized the donors when sampled, though unrecorded immune exposures were likely. The study's findings and limits: Per published accounts, TCR beta sequences correctly predicted the HLA-A and HLA-B alleles of most subjects.

This chain links TRBV11-2 with TRBJ2-5, with a tentative D call TRBD2 (5 bases). The TCR comes from a man in his fifties or sixties in good health and CMV-seropositive. The specimen was PBMCs. The CDR3 sequence: CASSSSPGSSQETQYF. CDR3 DNA: TGTGCCAGCAGCTCCTCCCCTGGGAGTAGTCAAGAGACCCAGTACTTC.